This TCR beta chain came from a study of T cell responses to AZD1222 COVID-19 vaccine (TCRdb year 2021). For the study in its entirety: TCR sequencing was performed for 233 trial participants, of whom 207 were given two doses of AZD1222 and approximately 25 were given two doses of MenACWY control vaccine. Trial participants were enrolled by age into subgroups of 18-55, 56-69 and 70-plus years, and about 150, 27 and 61 TCR-sequenced participants, respectively, were included in these subgroups.

Paper-wide results and their limitations: Reportedly, almost half of the unique spike-specific TCRs recognized epitopes lying outside the regions that are mutated in the B.1.351 and B.1.1.7 variants. No day 14 peak-response samples were available, so repertoires were characterized only after the peak T cell response. Most participants were white British and females outnumbered males, and the authors suggested that clonal diversity may have been underestimated. In the small 56-69-year group, the increase in depth fell short of significance, most likely because of low power. Conclusions about previously exposed vaccinees are limited, since just 5 or 6 AZD1222 recipients were seropositive for SARS-CoV-2 at baseline. After two AZD1222 doses, both the breadth and the depth of spike-specific TCRs were significantly higher than at day 0 and than in MenACWY recipients. The vaccine-associated CD4 TCRs covered the entire spike protein, and the dominant responses fell in regions 160-218 and 743-854.

The label giving this sample's time point can be read as: baseline before first vaccination. Samples from vaccinated people were obtained from the UK trials COV001 and COV002, which included a single-blind randomized controlled phase 2/3 trial of AZD1222 (ChAdOx1 nCoV-19) in healthy adults. For TCRbeta chain sequencing, PBMC samples from trial participants were taken at day 0 and at day 28 after the second dose. V lost 3 bases and J lost 6 bases; the stretch between them is 11 bases long. Including cysteine and phenylalanine, the CDR3 has 13 amino acids. Only the CDR3 portion is preserved as DNA: 39 bases, with reading frame beginning at the first base. Via the germline V gene, CDR1 is KGHSH and CDR2 LQKENI. A word on this clone: The clone's antigen remains unknown.

The CDR3 regions of human TCRbeta chains were analyzed by immunosequencing. Under the source paper's analysis protocol: TCRs in the repertoires were matched against a reference library of SARS-CoV-2-specific TCRs that had been generated with the MIRA antigen-specificity platform. Breadth was defined as the fraction of unique TCRs that were SARS-CoV-2-associated. Depth was defined as the fraction of total T cells that were SARS-CoV-2-associated. Using the MIRA data, each spike-specific TCR was mapped to the spike region that the TCR reacts to and placed in a CD4 or CD8 class. Log10-transformed breadth and depth values were compared by one-way ANOVA with Sidak's multiple comparisons tests. In TCRdb, the immuneACCESS table is reduced to in-frame sequences with V and J assigned. These tables do not hold every clone; where another copy was compared, an unresolved V gene accounts for under half, and the others remain unexplained. That table is the source of V, J and clone size, and D and trimming were worked out from the DNA. The record for this sample contains about 140,000 clones. The leading ten clones occupy about 2.2% of the sample.

The sequencing input was peripheral blood. The V and J segments used are TRBV18 and TRBJ1-2; no confident D gene assignment can be made. This receptor was obtained from an adult in good health. The CDR3 region: CASSPRGADGYTF. The DNA sequence is as follows: TGTGCCAGCTCACCTCGAGGTGCTGATGGCTACACCTTC.